This TCR beta chain was identified in a study of beta chain features in type 1 diabetes. Whole-study findings and limits: Individuals with type 1 diabetes displayed fewer insertions and more deletions at VDJ junctions. Shorter TCRB CDR3s, moderately but significantly so, marked every one of the four CD4+ subsets in Type 1 diabetes patients. In these data, an HLA type influence on TCRB rearrangement remained unresolved. Patients' naive, central memory and regulatory TCRB repertoires appeared more alike than those of healthy donors.

The sequenced template was cDNA made from the entire isolated RNA. The method was immunoSEQ multiplex PCR; TCRdb's version includes in-frame clones alone and lacks a portion of them. This sample has 600,000 to 700,000 clones, with about an eighth found just once. Germline CDR1 is SQVTM and CDR2 is ANQGSEA. The CDR3 is made up of 16 amino acids. CD45RO/CCR7/CD25/CD127/CD95/CD27 separated CD4+ naive, central memory, regulatory and stem cell-like memory cells by sorting. This clone was detected a few times. The antigen remains unidentified. Sequenced input: naive CD4+ T cells from blood. The chain has TRBV29-1 and TRBJ2-5; either TRBD1 or TRBD2 may supply D (5 bases each). The J call may be faulty, since TRBJ2-7 better matches the DNA end. This receptor was obtained from a man aged 25-45 years with type 1 diabetes. The CDR3 loop is CSVDVRRGASSYEQYF. For the CDR3, the DNA is TGCAGCGTTGACGTTCGGAGAGGGGCCAGCTCCTACGAGCAGTACTTC.